The 28 T cell receptor beta chains below all came from one sample that was sequenced in a study of radiotherapy plus CTLA-4 blockade in lung cancer. Sequencing was performed with immunoSEQ multiplex PCR; in TCRdb, only in-frame clones are kept and a portion is missing. The table has roughly 88,000 clones, roughly 85% seen once. The source material was peripheral blood, sampled from a patient treated with radiotherapy plus ipilimumab. These receptors all come from a human donor with non-small cell lung cancer who had stable disease on radiotherapy plus ipilimumab.

In its sample, this clone was seen a few times. V and J are TRBV6-6 and TRBJ1-2, with unresolved D. Germline V CDR1 and CDR2: MNHNY, SVGAGI (reference sequence). The CDR3 extends over 13 amino acids. V lost 0 bases to trimming and J lost 8 bases, with 10 bases between them. Here the CDR3 reads CASSYSSRNGYTF. The CDR3 coding sequence is TGTGCCAGCAGTTACTCGTCCCGGAACGGCTACACCTTC.

V gene TRBV7-2 combines with J gene TRBJ2-7; 7 bases map to TRBD1. Germline trimming cut 5 bases from V and 3 bases from J; bases unmatched to any gene: 10. CDR1 is SGHTA and CDR2 is FQGNSA in the germline V gene. The CDR3 is 15 amino acids. The CDR3 DNA follows: TGTGCCAGCAGCCGAGGGGGCCCGCGCGTCTACGAGCAGTACTTC. Encoded protein: CASSRGGPRVYEQYF.

This chain links TRBV7-2 with TRBJ2-5, with a weak D call TRBD2 (6 bases). The end of the DNA aligns better with TRBJ2-7, so the J call may be wrong. The CDR3 sequence is 14 residues long. Germline V gene lookup returns CDR1 SGHTA and CDR2 FQGNSA. In DNA, the CDR3 is TGTGCCAGCAGCGTCAGGGAGGTCGCGGACGAGCAGTACTTC. Translating it yields CASSVREVADEQYF.

V gene TRBV11-2 combines with J gene TRBJ2-7; 9 bases fit TRBD2. Germline loops: CDR1 SGHAT, CDR2 FQNNGV. V gave up 6 bases and J gave up 8 bases; unmatched junction bases: 8. This CDR3 has 13 residues. The CDR3 DNA follows: TGTGCCAGCAGACCGGGGACTAGCAATAAGCAGTACTTC. It is translated as CASRPGTSNKQYF.

This chain links TRBV18 with TRBJ2-5, with D possibly matching TRBD2 (5 bases). Trimming shortened V by 3 bases and J by 4 bases, and 15 bases separated the two germline ends. Germline V CDR1 and CDR2: KGHSH, LQKENI. This CDR3 is 15 amino acids long. The CDR3 DNA is TGTGCCAGCTCACCTGATCAGGTCGGAGGAGAGACCCAGTACTTC. Translating it yields CASSPDQVGGETQYF.

This rearrangement joins TRBV7-9 to TRBJ2-7, with TRBD1 matching 8 bases. After removal of 5 bases from V and 3 bases from J, the junction contained 9 bases not matched to a gene. Germline CDR1 SEHNR, CDR2 FQNEAQ (reference sequence). The CDR3 contains 15 residues. CDR3 DNA sequence: TGTGCCAGCAGCCCCCAGGGGGCTACCCGCTACGAGCAGTACTTC. It translates to CASSPQGATRYEQYF.

This chain joins TRBV5-4 and TRBJ2-5; the D gene is possibly TRBD1 (7 bases). V lost 4 bases, J lost 7 bases, and 23 bases lay in between. From germline, CDR1 is SGHNT and CDR2 YYREEE (reference sequence). The CDR3 is 16 residues long. The CDR3 here is CASSLTGAPDGRTQYF. In DNA form, the CDR3 reads TGTGCCAGCAGCCTTACAGGGGCCCCTGACGGGAGGACCCAGTACTTC.

This clone was seen a handful of times. The chain uses TRBV6-5 and TRBJ1-3; D is uncertain. V was trimmed by 4 bases and J by 0 bases, leaving 7 bases between them. The CDR3 loop spans 14 amino acids. CDR1 is MNHEY and CDR2 is SVGAGI in the germline V gene. Written as DNA, the CDR3 is TGTGCCAGCAGTTTGGATTTCTCTGGAAACACCATATATTTT. As protein: CASSLDFSGNTIYF.

This clone showed up just once. The chain uses TRBV6-5 and TRBJ2-1, with 7 bases that match TRBD2. The ends lost 5 bases at V and 7 bases at J; junction bases unmatched: 11. CDR3 length: 15 amino acids. The germline V gene has CDR1 MNHEY and CDR2 SVGAGI. CDR3 amino acids: CASSTRRRRGNEQFF. CDR3 bases: TGTGCCAGCAGTACTCGGAGAAGGCGGGGGAATGAGCAGTTCTTC.

The chain recombines TRBV4-1 with TRBJ2-5, with 9 bases identical to TRBD1. The V gene's germline CDR1 is MGHRA and CDR2 YSYEKL. V dropped 2 bases and J dropped 4; count of bases not matched to a gene: 2. The CDR3 has 14 amino acids. As DNA, the CDR3 is TGCGCCAGCAGCCAAAGGGACAGGGTAGAGACCCAGTACTTC. This sequence encodes CASSQRDRVETQYF.

CDR3 in amino acids: CASSLGPSANEQFF. The CDR3, as DNA: TGTGCCAGCAGCTTAGGTCCTAGCGCCAATGAGCAGTTCTTC. The chain uses TRBV7-2 and TRBJ2-1; TRBD2 might be the D (6 bases). From germline, CDR1 is SGHTA and CDR2 FQGNSA. V lost 1 base and J lost 6, with 10 bases in between. CDR3 length: 14 residues. Filled out from reference TRBV7-2 and TRBJ2-1, the complete variable domain reads GAGVSQSPSNKVTEKGKDVELRCDPISGHTALYWYRQSLGQGLEFLIYFQGNSAPDKSGLPSDRFSAERTGGSVSTLTIQRTQQEDSAVYLCASSLGPSANEQFFGPGTRLTVL.

This chain connects TRBV9 to TRBJ1-5; D is uncertain. CDR3 length: 16 residues. The ends were cut back, 3 bases at V and 1 base at J, with 14 bases in the middle. Germline lookup yields CDR1 SGDLS and CDR2 YYNGEE. The DNA for the CDR3 is TGTGCCAGCAGCGGCCCCCTTGACGGAAGCAATCAGCCCCAGCATTTT. Protein: CASSGPLDGSNQPQHF.

This clone was seen a handful of times. The chain recombines TRBV29-1 with TRBJ1-2; no clear D gene. Germline CDR1 SQVTM, CDR2 ANQGSEA. This CDR3 contains 12 residues. V was shortened by 7 bases and J by 3 bases, with 12 bases between the two germline ends. This CDR3 reads CSAPTSDYGYTF. The CDR3 region has the DNA TGCAGCGCCCCGACATCAGACTATGGCTACACCTTC.

This chain links TRBV6-6 with TRBJ2-4; D gene ambiguous. The germline gives CDR1 MNHNY, CDR2 SVGAGI (reference sequence). V shed 6 bases and J shed 4 bases, with 7 bases lying between them. This CDR3 contains 12 residues. As DNA, the CDR3 is TGTGCCAGCAGCCGACCTAAAAACATTCAGTACTTC. This translates into CASSRPKNIQYF.

The chain links TRBV18 to TRBJ2-1; 9 bases fit TRBD1. The germline V gene encodes CDR1 KGHSH and CDR2 LQKENI. The V and J ends lost 1 base and 6 bases, in that order; junction bases with no gene match: 4. The CDR3 extends over 15 amino acids. CDR3 sequence (DNA): TGTGCCAGCTCACCACGGGACAGGGTGGGCAATGAGCAGTTCTTC. Translating gives CASSPRDRVGNEQFF.

The J gene is TRBJ1-1, the V gene TRBV20-1; D ambiguous. Trimming stripped 6 bases from V and 1 base from J, with 6 bases between. Germline values: CDR1 DFQATT, CDR2 SNEGSKA (reference sequence). The CDR3 is 11 residues long. The CDR3 nucleotides read TGCAGTGCAGTAGAGAACACTGAAGCTTTCTTT. It is translated as CSAVENTEAFF.

The chain couples TRBV11-3 to TRBJ2-2, with D possibly matching TRBD1 (5 bases). The CDR3 consists of 13 residues. Germline CDR1 is SGHNT and CDR2 is YENEEA. Trimming removed 5 bases from V and 9 bases from J, with 13 bases in between. CDR3 region: CASSPGPLRELFF. In nucleotides, the CDR3 is TGTGCCAGCAGCCCAGGGCCCCTTAGGGAGCTGTTTTTT. Full variable domain (remainder filled in from reference TRBV11-3 and TRBJ2-2): EAGVVQSPRYKIIEKKQPVAFWCNPISGHNTLYWYLQNLGQGPELLIRYENEEAVDDSQLPKDRFSAERLKGVDSTLKIQPAELGDSAVYLCASSPGPLRELFFGEGSRLTVL.

This chain connects TRBV19 to TRBJ2-3, with 8 bases fitting TRBD2. Trimming took 1 base from V and 2 from J; bases not matched to a gene: 2. CDR1 and CDR2 from the germline V gene are LNHDA and SQIVND (reference sequence). The CDR3 runs to 15 residues. The CDR3 reads CASSIALAVTDTQYF. In DNA, the CDR3 is TGTGCCAGTAGTATAGCACTAGCGGTCACAGATACGCAGTATTTT.

The V call is TRBV4-2, the J call TRBJ2-2; TRBD2 might be the D (6 bases). V lost 1 base and J 2 bases, leaving 14 bases between the germline ends. CDR1 and CDR2 from the germline V gene are LGHNA and YNFKEQ. The CDR3 loop spans 17 amino acids. The CDR3 region is CASSQGVDGSNTGELFF. The CDR3 DNA reads TGTGCCAGCAGCCAAGGGGTAGACGGGAGTAACACCGGGGAGCTGTTTTTT.

The chain joins TRBV6-1 to TRBJ2-7; D is uncertain. The V gene lost 2 bases and the J gene lost 2 bases, with 7 bases spanning the gap. Looked up from germline, CDR1 is MNHNS and CDR2 is SASEGT. The CDR3 sequence is 13 residues long. CDR3 nucleotide sequence: TGTGCCAGCAGTGAAAACGGCCCCTACGAGCAGTACTTC. Its translation is CASSENGPYEQYF.

This clone was detected a few times. The chain carries TRBV7-9 and TRBJ1-5; TRBD1 matches 8 bases. The CDR3 contains 16 residues. Germline CDR1 is SEHNR and CDR2 is FQNEAQ (reference sequence). V lost 1 base and J lost 1; bases outside the gene matches: 3. The CDR3 DNA sequence: TGTGCCAGCAGCTTAGGGACAGGGCGGAGCAATCAGCCCCAGCATTTT. Translation: CASSLGTGRSNQPQHF.

J is TRBJ2-1 and V is TRBV2; 9 bases are shared with TRBD1. V lost 6 bases to trimming and J lost 6 bases; unmatched junction nucleotides: 6. The germline V gene encodes CDR1 SNHLY and CDR2 FYNNEI. The CDR3 spans 14 residues. The CDR3 region has the DNA TGTGCCAGCAGGGGACAGGGAATCGTCAATGAGCAGTTCTTC. It specifies CASRGQGIVNEQFF.

V and J are TRBV6-1 and TRBJ2-7; D remains ambiguous. Deletions cut 2 bases from V and 4 bases from J, with 21 bases between. The CDR3 is 17 residues long. Germline CDR1 is MNHNS and CDR2 is SASEGT. DNA for the CDR3: TGTGCCAGCAGTGAAAATAGGCAAAACCTTTTTTATTACGAGCAGTACTTC. Translation gives CASSENRQNLFYYEQYF.

The V gene is TRBV19, the J gene TRBJ2-5; perhaps TRBD2 as D (6 bases). The CDR3 extends over 15 amino acids. Germline CDR1 is LNHDA and CDR2 is SQIVND (reference sequence). Trimming pared 0 bases from V and 6 bases from J, leaving 14 bases between. The CDR3 protein is CASSIDPRGGKTQYF. DNA of the CDR3: TGTGCCAGTAGTATAGATCCTAGGGGCGGGAAGACCCAGTACTTC.

This chain joins TRBV14 and TRBJ2-7, with a weak D call TRBD1 (6 bases). Looked up from germline, CDR1 is SGHDN and CDR2 is FVKESK. V dropped 8 bases and J dropped 2 bases, with 10 bases sitting between them. The CDR3 is 12 amino acids. The CDR3 region is CASARDTYEQYF. CDR3 sequence (DNA): TGTGCCAGCGCCCGGGACACCTACGAGCAGTACTTC.

V is TRBV13 and J is TRBJ1-2; D uncertain. The CDR3 is made up of 15 amino acids. Germline values: CDR1 PRHDT, CDR2 FYEKMQ (reference sequence). V was shortened by 1 base and J by 3 bases, with 12 bases between the two germline ends. CDR3 sequence reads: CASSLAGGLDYGYTF. CDR3 nucleotide sequence: TGTGCCAGCAGCTTAGCAGGAGGGTTGGACTATGGCTACACCTTC.

This rearrangement joins TRBV29-1 to TRBJ2-6; D gene unclear. Deletions cut 3 bases from V and 2 bases from J, with 2 bases between. This CDR3 spans 12 amino acids. Germline values: CDR1 SQVTM, CDR2 ANQGSEA. The CDR3, as DNA: TGCAGCGTTGATGCTGGGGCCAACGTCCTGACTTTC. It codes for CSVDAGANVLTF.

The chain has TRBV19 and TRBJ1-2; 7 nucleotides agree with TRBD1. The CDR3 is 16 amino acids. Germline V lookup: CDR1 LNHDA, CDR2 SQIVND (reference sequence). The trim removed 10 bases at V and 4 bases at J, leaving 18 bases unmatched. The CDR3 region is CATYPTATGTVYGYTF. DNA of the CDR3: TGTGCCACCTATCCAACCGCCACCGGGACAGTCTATGGCTACACCTTC.